This T cell receptor (beta chain) was captured by sequencing in a study of CD8 T cells in Susac syndrome. CDR1 is SEHNR and CDR2 is FQNEAQ in the germline V gene (reference sequence). The CDR3 contains 13 residues. V trimming: 8 bases; J trimming: 8 bases; junction bases outside the gene matches: 7. An amount of RNA that ranged from roughly 0.45 to 1 ug was reverse transcribed with random hexamers. TCRdb reanalysed the immunoSEQ multiplex PCR reads using MiXCR and keeps one entry per CDR3 protein. The sample holds about 130,000 distinct CDR3 sequences, 93% seen once. The chain combines TRBV7-9 with TRBJ2-1; 9 positions match TRBD2. The TCR comes from a human donor with multiple sclerosis. Material for sequencing was CD8+ T cells from PBMCs. The CDR3 loop is CASSLAGGDEQFF. CDR3 nucleotide sequence: TGTGCCAGCTCTCTGGCGGGGGGGGATGAGCAGTTCTTC.